The rows below give T cell receptor beta chains drawn from one sample of a study of shared clonotypes between healthy human individuals. Profiling relied on immunoSEQ multiplex PCR, and the TCRdb table lists in-frame clones only, not all of them. The data show roughly 450,000 clones, more than 65% seen once. Sequencing used PBMCs. These receptors all stem from a woman aged 40-49 years in good health. Some clones in this sample may be carry-over from other donors' samples. Each CDR3 is given with its conserved first and last residue. D genes are given only for firm matches. Size tells how often a clone was seen (once, few, many) or the class of an expanded clone, and some rows leave it out.

d_call	cdr3_length	j_call	v_call	clone_size	cdr3_aa	cdr3_nt
TRBD1	15	TRBJ2-7	TRBV23-1	-	CASSQSRTGVHEQYF	TGCGCCAGCAGTCAATCGAGGACAGGGGTCCACGAGCAGTACTTC
TRBD2	15	TRBJ2-7	TRBV7-2	-	CASSSSSGSGYEQYF	TGTGCCAGCAGCTCCTCTAGCGGGAGTGGGTACGAGCAGTACTTC
TRBD2	14	TRBJ2-7	TRBV27	-	CASSLTSRGYEQYF	TGTGCCAGCAGTTTGACTAGCCGGGGCTACGAGCAGTACTTC
-	15	TRBJ2-7	TRBV7-6	-	CASRLGASGTYEQYF	TGTGCCAGCAGGTTGGGGGCTAGCGGTACCTACGAGCAGTACTTC
-	14	TRBJ2-3	TRBV29-1	-	CSVEGVVGTDTQYF	TGCAGCGTTGAGGGGGTAGTAGGCACAGATACGCAGTATTTT
-	16	TRBJ2-6	TRBV4-3	-	CASSQGTFSGANVLTF	TGCGCCAGCAGCCAAGGTACTTTCTCTGGGGCCAACGTCCTGACTTTC
TRBD1	15	TRBJ1-1	TRBV6-6	-	CASNLPDRGNTEAFF	TGTGCCAGCAACCTCCCGGACAGGGGGAACACTGAAGCTTTCTTT
TRBD2	16	TRBJ2-3	TRBV7-9	-	CASSPPRGGSTDTQYF	TGTGCCAGCAGCCCGCCCCGGGGGGGATCGACAGATACGCAGTATTTT
-	15	TRBJ1-2	TRBV7-2	-	CASSFSRDKLGGYTF	TGTGCCAGCAGCTTTAGCCGGGACAAGCTCGGAGGCTACACCTTC
TRBD1	15	TRBJ2-7	TRBV28	few	CASRNWGQGANEQYF	TGTGCCAGCAGAAACTGGGGGCAGGGGGCAAACGAGCAGTACTTC
-	17	TRBJ1-4	TRBV18	-	CASSRLPDSGLGEKLFF	TGTGCCAGCTCACGACTACCCGACAGCGGCTTGGGTGAAAAACTGTTTTTT
-	13	TRBJ2-3	TRBV7-9	-	CASSLERTDTQYF	TGTGCCAGCAGTCTCGAACGCACAGATACGCAGTATTTT